This is a list of T cell receptor beta chains from one sample in a study of blood T cell repertoires in COVID-19. The data were produced by immunoSEQ multiplex PCR, yet TCRdb's version contains in-frame clones alone and is incomplete. This sample has 200,000 to 300,000 clones, with 80% to 90% found just once. Sequencing was done on a sample of PBMCs or T cells enriched from blood (not recorded which). Source of these receptors: a woman in her 40s who had been exposed to COVID-19. CDR3s include the opening cysteine and the closing phenylalanine or tryptophan. D genes are given only for firm matches. Size values are once, few and many counts, or a class for expanded clones, and some rows have none.

>NA|once|TRBV7-9|TRBJ1-2
CASSEFSGPSENTF
TGTGCCAGCAGCGAGTTTTCAGGGCCGTCGGAGAACACCTTC
>TRBD2|NA|TRBV28|TRBJ2-1
CASGLAGVYNEQFF
TGTGCCAGCGGACTAGCGGGGGTGTACAATGAGCAGTTCTTC
>NA|once|TRBV7-6|TRBJ1-1
CASSLGDLNTEAFF
TGTGCCAGCAGCTTAGGGGACTTGAACACTGAAGCTTTCTTT
>TRBD2|NA|TRBV4-1|TRBJ2-7
CASSPLAEYEQYF
TGCGCCAGCAGCCCACTAGCGGAATACGAGCAGTACTTC
>NA|NA|TRBV29-1|TRBJ2-1
CSVDSPTRGGQFF
TGCAGCGTTGACTCTCCCACCCGCGGCGGGCAGTTCTTC
>NA|NA|TRBV5-1|TRBJ2-3
CASSSQPSSTDTQYF
TGCGCCAGCAGCTCACAGCCCTCTAGCACAGATACGCAGTATTTT
>TRBD1|once|TRBV5-1|TRBJ1-5
CASSLGAGGYSNQPQHF
TGCGCCAGCAGCTTGGGGGCAGGGGGTTATAGCAATCAGCCCCAGCATTTT
>NA|NA|TRBV5-8|TRBJ2-4
CASSLGSTGKNIQYF
TGTGCCAGCAGCTTGGGCTCCACAGGCAAAAACATTCAGTACTTC
>TRBD1|NA|TRBV9|TRBJ2-2
CASSPRTGLGTGELFF
TGTGCCAGCAGCCCCCGGACAGGGCTCGGCACCGGGGAGCTGTTTTTT
>NA|NA|TRBV28|TRBJ2-3
CASSLGQNKGTQYF
TGTGCCAGCAGTCTCGGACAGAATAAGGGAACGCAGTATTTT
>TRBD2|NA|TRBV7-2|TRBJ2-3
CASSLVSSGGIDTQYF
TGTGCCAGCAGCTTAGTGTCTAGCGGGGGGATCGATACGCAGTATTTT
>TRBD2|NA|TRBV6-5|TRBJ2-5
CASSRTSRETQYF
TGTGCCAGCAGCCGGACTAGCCGGGAGACCCAGTACTTC
>TRBD1|NA|TRBV7-2|TRBJ1-2
CASSLRGGSDYGYTF
TGTGCCAGCAGCTTAAGAGGGGGCAGCGACTATGGCTACACCTTC
>TRBD2|NA|TRBV7-3|TRBJ2-1
CASSSSPRTSGGAEQFF
TGTGCCAGCAGCTCCTCCCCCCGGACTAGCGGGGGGGCAGAGCAGTTCTTC
>TRBD1|NA|TRBV7-3|TRBJ1-2
CASSPGTGKLGANYGYTF
TGTGCCAGCAGCCCCGGGACAGGGAAGTTGGGAGCTAACTATGGCTACACCTTC
>TRBD1|NA|TRBV28|TRBJ1-2
CASSSGTGVGNYGYTF
TGTGCCAGCAGCTCCGGGACAGGGGTGGGGAACTATGGCTACACCTTC
>NA|NA|TRBV6-2/TRBV6-3|TRBJ1-2
CASSRIRRGGGGYTF
TGTGCCAGCAGTAGAATCCGGCGGGGGGGAGGCGGCTACACCTTC
>NA|NA|TRBV3-1/TRBV3-2|TRBJ1-1
CASSHGGVAFF
TGTGCCAGCAGCCATGGGGGGGTAGCTTTCTTT
>TRBD1|NA|TRBV9|TRBJ1-5
CASSLQGAGGQPQHF
TGTGCCAGCAGCTTACAGGGGGCGGGAGGTCAGCCCCAGCATTTT
>NA|NA|TRBV12-3/TRBV12-4|TRBJ1-3
CASSFRDTIYF
TGTGCCAGCAGTTTTAGAGACACCATATATTTT
>TRBD1|NA|TRBV2|TRBJ1-2
CASSEAEQGYGYTF
TGTGCCAGCAGTGAAGCGGAACAGGGGTATGGCTACACCTTC
>NA|once|TRBV29-1|TRBJ1-2
CSVDGGAF
TGCAGCGTTGATGGAGGGGCCTTC
>NA|NA|TRBV7-6|TRBJ1-2
CASSSRQLYGYTF
TGTGCCAGCAGCTCAAGACAGCTCTATGGCTACACCTTC
>NA|NA|TRBV28|TRBJ1-5
CASSLIQGTNQPQHF
TGTGCCAGCAGTTTAATCCAGGGAACCAATCAGCCCCAGCATTTT
>NA|NA|TRBV5-8|TRBJ1-2
CASSLGGLGYGYTF
TGTGCCAGCAGCTTGGGAGGTCTGGGCTATGGCTACACCTTC
>TRBD2|NA|TRBV4-2|TRBJ2-2
CASSQDSSSGGHTGELFF
TGTGCCAGCAGCCAAGATTCGAGTAGCGGGGGACACACCGGGGAGCTGTTTTTT
>TRBD1|once|TRBV19|TRBJ2-3
CASSKGGQGTDTQYF
TGTGCCAGTAGTAAGGGGGGACAGGGCACAGATACGCAGTATTTT
>NA|many|TRBV19|TRBJ2-2
CASSPPDRGGSTGELFF
TGTGCCAGTAGTCCCCCTGACAGGGGCGGGAGCACCGGGGAGCTGTTTTTT
>NA|NA|TRBV4-2|TRBJ2-7
CASSQEAGAIPREQYF
TGTGCCAGCAGCCAAGAAGCAGGGGCTATACCACGGGAGCAGTACTTC
>NA|NA|TRBV9|TRBJ1-2
CASSVGPQGPAGNYGYTF
TGTGCCAGCAGCGTAGGGCCCCAGGGCCCCGCAGGGAACTATGGCTACACCTTC
>TRBD1|NA|TRBV5-6|TRBJ1-1
CASSSGQELNTEAFF
TGTGCCAGCAGCTCCGGACAGGAATTGAACACTGAAGCTTTCTTT
>NA|NA|TRBV5-6|TRBJ2-3
CASELADTQYF
TGTGCCAGCGAGCTTGCTGATACGCAGTATTTT
>TRBD1|once|TRBV7-3|TRBJ2-1
CASSLRMDRGVNEQFF
TGTGCCAGCAGCTTAAGAATGGACAGGGGAGTCAATGAGCAGTTCTTC
>NA|NA|TRBV7-9|TRBJ1-5
CASSLAGQAQPQHF
TGTGCCAGCAGCTTAGCTGGTCAGGCCCAGCCCCAGCATTTT
>TRBD1|NA|TRBV5-1|TRBJ1-4
CASSFGTEGEKLFF
TGCGCCAGCAGCTTCGGGACAGAGGGGGAAAAACTGTTTTTT
>NA|NA|TRBV6-5|TRBJ1-2
CASSTRVDYGYTF
TGTGCCAGCAGCACCCGGGTGGACTATGGCTACACCTTC
>NA|NA|TRBV3-1/TRBV3-2|TRBJ1-5
CASSQSGNSNQPQHF
TGTGCCAGCAGCCAGTCAGGGAATAGCAATCAGCCCCAGCATTTT
>NA|once|TRBV7-2|TRBJ1-1
CASVRGLTGTEAFF
TGTGCCAGCGTACGTGGTCTCACCGGGACTGAAGCTTTCTTT
>NA|few|TRBV5-1|TRBJ2-3
CASSLEVGATDTQYF
TGCGCCAGCAGCTTGGAAGTAGGGGCCACAGATACGCAGTATTTT
>TRBD1|NA|TRBV25-1|TRBJ2-7
CASARGQGAYEQYF
TGTGCCAGCGCCCGGGGACAGGGGGCCTACGAGCAGTACTTC
>TRBD1|NA|TRBV6-2/TRBV6-3|TRBJ2-3
CASSSTWDRGTDTQYF
TGTGCCAGCAGTTCCACATGGGACAGGGGCACAGATACGCAGTATTTT